The entry below gives a single T cell receptor (beta chain) sequence along with its context. Germline V lookup: CDR1 KGHSH, CDR2 LQKENI. CDR3 size: 15 residues. V was pared by 6 bases and J by 0 bases, with 7 bases of the junction left unmatched. The data stem from a study of blood T cell repertoires in COVID-19. Study at large: The samples span acute and convalescent COVID-19 from the United States, Italy and Spain. T cells, B-cell-depleted T cells, or PBMCs provided the cDNA or gDNA that served as material.

In the authors' methods: Cell counts per sample came from amplifying reference gene primers. The protocol was immunoSEQ multiplex PCR, while the TCRdb copy is restricted to in-frame clones and leaves out a portion. Clone size and the V and J calls come from that table; the DNA yielded D and trimming. The sample has about 260,000 clones, around 90% seen once. The V and J genes are TRBV18 and TRBJ1-2, with 7 bases matching TRBD1. The source of this sequence is a woman between 35 and 50 years old with acute or convalescent COVID-19. The specimen was peripheral blood. The CDR3 DNA follows: TGTGCCAGCTCCACAGGGGCCGTAGCTAACTATGGCTACACCTTC. Amino acids: CASSTGAVANYGYTF. Combining the CDR3 with reference TRBV18 and TRBJ1-2 gives the whole variable domain NAGVMQNPRHLVRRRGQEARLRCSPMKGHSHVYWYRQLPEEGLKFMVYLQKENIIDESGMPKERFSAEFPKEGPSILRIQQVVRGDSAAYFCASSTGAVANYGYTFGSGTRLTVV.